These 30 T cell receptor beta chains originate from one sample sequenced in a study of T cells in Graves' hyperthyroidism and ophthalmopathy. TCR beta CDR3 regions were amplified from RNA transcripts. The HTBI set primed first-round TCR CDR3 RT-PCR. TCRdb redid the calling of the multiplex PCR reads with MiXCR, one entry per CDR3 protein. Among around 520,000 distinct CDR3 sequences listed, 13% to 15% were seen once. Sequencing was carried out using blood. The receptor set was obtained from a woman aged 18-35 years with Graves' hyperthyroidism.

This clonotype was found many times. J is TRBJ2-7 and V is TRBV24-1, with TRBD2 identical over 8 bases. The CDR3 covers 14 residues. After removal of 9 bases from V and 0 bases from J, the junction contained 6 bases not matched to a gene. In germline, CDR1 is KGHDR, CDR2 SFDVKD. DNA of the CDR3: TGTGCCACCCGTGGGAGCGGGAGCTCCTACGAGCAGTACTTC. Residues: CATRGSGSSYEQYF.

This clonotype was seen more than once but under ten times. The chain uses TRBV3-1 and TRBJ1-2; D might be TRBD1 (5 bases). The germline CDR1 and CDR2 sequences are LGHDT and YNNKEL (reference sequence). V was shortened by 5 bases and J by 3 bases, with 13 bases between the two germline ends. The CDR3 length is 14 residues. CDR3 loop: CASSSRGSHYGYTF. In DNA form, the CDR3 reads TGTGCCAGCAGCTCCCGGGGCTCACACTATGGCTACACCTTC.

This clonotype was recorded many times. The genes are TRBV20-1 and TRBJ1-2; 8 nucleotides agree with TRBD1. The length of the CDR3 is 15 residues. With V trimmed by 3 bases and J by 6 bases, 12 bases remained unmatched. CDR1 and CDR2 (germline): DFQATT, SNEGSKA (reference sequence). CDR3: CSASPWTGLAHGYTF. In nucleotides, the CDR3 is TGCAGTGCTAGCCCTTGGACAGGGTTGGCGCATGGCTACACCTTC.

This clonotype appeared many times. The CDR3 region is CASSFSAVGVYGYTF. The CDR3, as DNA: TGTGCCAGCAGTTTCAGTGCCGTCGGAGTCTATGGCTACACCTTC. The V call is TRBV12-3 or TRBV12-4, the J call TRBJ1-2; no clear D gene. This CDR3 comprises 15 residues. Trimming removed 3 bases from V and 4 bases from J, with 15 bases in between.

This sequence joins TRBV5-8 and TRBJ2-2; D uncertain. This CDR3 spans 16 amino acids. Germline V gene lookup returns CDR1 SGHTS and CDR2 YDEGEE. V lost 6 bases and J 0 bases, leaving 15 bases between the germline ends. CDR3 nucleotides: TGTGCCAGCATCAATTCCATCTCGCCGAACACCGGGGAGCTGTTTTTT. Protein: CASINSISPNTGELFF.

The rearrangement uses TRBV6-1 and TRBJ2-1, with D perhaps TRBD1 or TRBD2 (5 bases each). The CDR3 totals 16 residues. Trimming shortened V by 6 bases and J by 6 bases, and 21 bases separated the two germline ends. Germline V gene sequence: CDR1 MNHNS, CDR2 SASEGT. CDR3 region: CASSLLLGPSLNEQFF. The CDR3 nucleotides read TGTGCCAGCAGCCTCCTTTTGGGACCGTCCCTCAATGAGCAGTTCTTC.

The V gene is TRBV19, the J gene TRBJ1-1; a possible D gene is TRBD1 (5 bases). The CDR3 sequence is 14 residues long. The germline V gene has CDR1 LNHDA and CDR2 SQIVND (reference sequence). The V end was cut by 3 bases, the J end by 1 base, with 9 bases between. The CDR3 sequence: CASSIQGTNTEAFF. The DNA for the CDR3 is TGTGCCAGTAGTATCCAGGGAACGAACACTGAAGCTTTCTTT.

V is TRBV7-3 and J is TRBJ2-1, with TRBD2 identical over 11 bases. CDR3 length equals 18 residues. The J segment lost 8 bases and the V segment lost 1 base, leaving 13 bases of the junction unmatched. Germline lookup yields CDR1 SGHTA and CDR2 FQGTGA. This CDR3 is CASSLITSGSKRPHEQFF. As DNA, the CDR3 is TGTGCCAGCAGCTTAATAACTAGCGGGAGTAAGCGCCCCCATGAGCAGTTCTTC.

This clonotype was counted ten times or more. The CDR3 region is CSALRADEAFF. The CDR3 DNA reads TGCAGCGCACTGCGGGCCGATGAAGCTTTCTTT. The V and J genes are TRBV29-1 and TRBJ1-1; D is unresolved. Trimming took off 7 bases at V and 7 bases at J, with 13 bases between the two ends. The CDR3 spans 11 residues. Germline loops: CDR1 SQVTM, CDR2 ANQGSEA.

This clonotype was picked up many times. The chain links TRBV12-3 or TRBV12-4 to TRBJ2-2; D gene ambiguous. CDR3 length: 15 residues. Trimming shortened V by 3 bases and J by 4 bases, and 12 bases separated the two germline ends. This chain's CDR3 is CASSFFGEPTGELFF. Written as DNA, the CDR3 is TGTGCCAGCAGTTTTTTCGGAGAACCCACCGGGGAGCTGTTTTTT.

Concerning this clonotype: An end of the junction differs from the germline gene, which may be a read error. The genes are TRBV5-1 and TRBJ1-3, with a tentative D call TRBD1 (6 bases). The CDR3 runs to 17 residues. Germline V gene data show CDR1 as SGHRS and CDR2 as YFSETQ. This CDR3 reads CVSSLAQGTLSGNTIYF. The DNA of the CDR3 is TGCGTCAGCAGCTTGGCCCAGGGGACCCTCTCTGGAAACACCATATATTTT.

This clonotype was observed many times. The chain employs TRBV12-3 or TRBV12-4 and TRBJ1-5, with a tentative D call TRBD1 (6 bases). This CDR3 has 14 residues. Trimming cost V 6 bases and J 7 bases, with 16 bases left between them. The CDR3: CASSVDRIDQPQHF. CDR3 in DNA: TGTGCCAGCAGCGTCGACAGGATAGACCAGCCCCAGCATTTT.

This clonotype has at least ten counts. V usage is TRBV5-8 and J usage is TRBJ2-1; 11 positions agree with TRBD2. The CDR3 consists of 16 residues. Germline V gene sequence: CDR1 SGHTS, CDR2 YDEGEE. V was pared by 4 bases and J by 4 bases, with 7 bases of the junction left unmatched. CDR3 nucleotide sequence: TGTGCCAGCAGCCCCTCACTAGCGGGAGTTTACAATGAGCAGTTCTTC. It is translated as CASSPSLAGVYNEQFF.

This clonotype was detected many times. V is TRBV7-3 and J is TRBJ2-1, with 7 bases fitting TRBD2. V lost 3 bases, J lost 0 bases, and 5 bases stayed unmatched. Germline V gene lookup returns CDR1 SGHTA and CDR2 FQGTGA. The CDR3 has 16 residues. CDR3 nucleotides: TGTGCCAGCAGCTTCCTAGCGGCTAGCTCCTACAATGAGCAGTTCTTC. Its translation is CASSFLAASSYNEQFF.

There are many counts of this clonotype. J is TRBJ2-3 and V is TRBV20-1, with 8 positions matching TRBD1. Trimming cost V 4 bases and J 0 bases; bases outside gene matches: 6. Germline CDR1 DFQATT, CDR2 SNEGSKA (reference sequence). This CDR3 has 15 residues. CDR3: CSATSGGGSTDTQYF. CDR3 DNA: TGCAGTGCTACCTCAGGGGGCGGTAGCACAGATACGCAGTATTTT.

The table lists this clonotype with many counts. This chain connects TRBV7-9 to TRBJ2-1; D may be TRBD2 (6 bases). V lost 1 base and J 9 bases, leaving 7 bases between the germline ends. Germline-derived CDR1 and CDR2 are SEHNR and FQNEAQ (reference sequence). CDR3 length: 12 residues. CDR3 in DNA: TGTGCCAGCAGCTTAGTAGCGGTTGAGCAGTTCTTC. This translates into CASSLVAVEQFF.

This clonotype showed up many times. This chain uses TRBV6-1 with TRBJ1-1, with D possibly matching TRBD1 (5 bases). The V and J ends lost 4 bases and 7 bases respectively, with 10 bases between them. CDR1 is MNHNS, CDR2 SASEGT, per germline. This CDR3 region has 12 residues. The CDR3 protein is CASSGTGLEAFF. For the CDR3, the DNA is TGTGCCAGCAGTGGCACAGGCCTTGAAGCTTTCTTT.

The chain couples TRBV9 to TRBJ2-3, with D possibly being TRBD2 (5 bases). V lost 0 bases, J lost 2 bases, and 10 bases lay in between. The CDR3 has 15 amino acids. Per germline, CDR1 SGDLS and CDR2 YYNGEE. CDR3 loop: CASSVGAGPTDTQYF. CDR3 nucleotides: TGTGCCAGCAGCGTAGGGGCGGGCCCCACAGATACGCAGTATTTT.

There are many counts of this clonotype. The chain joins TRBV3-1 to TRBJ1-1; no firm D call. In germline, CDR1 is LGHDT, CDR2 YNNKEL (reference sequence). Trimming shortened V by 1 base and J by 10 bases, and 10 bases separated the two germline ends. This CDR3 is 12 amino acids long. The CDR3 bases are TGTGCCAGCAGCCAAGGTAGCCTGGGAGCTTTCTTT. Translated: CASSQGSLGAFF.

This clonotype appeared many times. CDR3 DNA sequence: TGCAGTGCTAGCCGGGACACGGGGAACACTGAAGCTTTCTTT. Translated: CSASRDTGNTEAFF. The chain uses TRBV20-1 and TRBJ1-1; possible D gene TRBD1, 6 bases. Trimming shortened V by 3 bases and J by 1 base, and 12 bases separated the two germline ends. From germline, CDR1 is DFQATT and CDR2 SNEGSKA (reference sequence). The CDR3 is made up of 14 amino acids.

This clonotype has at least ten counts. Since a much larger clone is just one base distant, this may be a read error. J is TRBJ2-5 and V is TRBV2; no reliable D call. CDR3 length equals 13 residues. Germline V gene lookup returns CDR1 SNHLY and CDR2 FYNNEI. The DNA for the CDR3 is TGTGCCAGCAGTGAAAGCTATCAAGGGACCCAGTACTTC. Translated: CASSESYQGTQYF.

This clonotype was recorded many times. This chain connects TRBV6-1 to TRBJ1-2, with TRBD1 as a possible D gene (6 bases). From germline, CDR1 is MNHNS and CDR2 SASEGT. This CDR3 comprises 13 residues. V lost 5 bases, J lost 4 bases, and 11 bases lay in between. CDR3 region: CASSPPGAYGYTF. For the CDR3, the DNA is TGTGCCAGCAGTCCGCCGGGGGCCTATGGCTACACCTTC.

This clonotype was observed at least ten times. V gene TRBV3-1 combines with J gene TRBJ1-4; D remains unclear. The germline V gene encodes CDR1 LGHDT and CDR2 YNNKEL (reference sequence). Trimming pared 0 bases from V and 0 bases from J, leaving 20 bases between. The CDR3 extends over 20 amino acids. The CDR3 here is CASSQEIWIPSFSTNEKLFF. In nucleotides, the CDR3 is TGTGCCAGCAGCCAAGAGATTTGGATACCGAGCTTTTCAACTAATGAAAAACTGTTTTTT.

The V and J genes are TRBV6-1 and TRBJ1-5; D uncertain. Trimming took off 0 bases at V and 5 bases at J, with 5 bases between the two ends. The CDR3 extends over 13 amino acids. Germline CDR1 and CDR2: MNHNS and SASEGT. Written as DNA, the CDR3 is TGTGCCAGCAGTGAAGCTCTCTATCAGCCCCAGCATTTT. Its protein is CASSEALYQPQHF.

The chain combines TRBV18 with TRBJ1-2; D ambiguous. CDR1 and CDR2 (germline): KGHSH, LQKENI. The V end lost 6 bases, the J end lost 5 bases, and 16 bases lay between the germline ends. CDR3 length: 14 residues. As DNA, the CDR3 is TGTGCCAGCTCTCATCGGGGAACGGAGTATGGCTACACCTTC. It specifies CASSHRGTEYGYTF. Filled out from reference TRBV18 and TRBJ1-2, the complete variable domain reads NAGVMQNPRHLVRRRGQEARLRCSPMKGHSHVYWYRQLPEEGLKFMVYLQKENIIDESGMPKERFSAEFPKEGPSILRIQQVVRGDSAAYFCASSHRGTEYGYTFGSGTRLTVV.

This clonotype was counted at least ten times. The chain has TRBV7-9 and TRBJ2-1; TRBD2 matches 7 bases. Germline CDR1 and CDR2: SEHNR and FQNEAQ (reference sequence). The CDR3 contains 16 residues. V trimming: 7 bases; J trimming: 5 bases; junction bases outside the gene matches: 14. CDR3: CASTLPPAGANNEQFF. Here the CDR3 DNA reads TGTGCCAGCACCCTCCCTCCGGCGGGAGCAAACAATGAGCAGTTCTTC.

This clonotype was recorded at least ten times. The V and J genes are TRBV10-2 and TRBJ2-7, with 7 bases matching TRBD2. CDR3 size: 16 residues. J gave up 2 bases and V 0 bases, and 7 bases lay outside the gene matches. The germline gives CDR1 WSHSY, CDR2 SAAADI. CDR3 nucleotide sequence: TGCGCCAGCAGTGAGTCCGCGGGAGCAATCACCTACGAGCAGTACGTC. Amino acids: CASSESAGAITYEQYV.

Remarks on this clonotype: This may arise from a read error, as a much more abundant clone is one base away. The chain recombines TRBV11-1 with TRBJ1-2; the match to TRBD1 covers 7 bases. Germline assignment: CDR1 SGHAT and CDR2 FQDESV (reference sequence). This CDR3 region has 16 residues. The CDR3 protein is CASSPRTGVYYYGYSF. In nucleotides, the CDR3 is TGTGCCAGCAGCCCAAGAACAGGGGTCTACTACTATGGCTACAGCTTC. Full variable domain (remainder filled in from reference TRBV11-1 and TRBJ1-2): EAEVAQSPRYKITEKSQAVAFWCDPISGHATLYWYRQILGQGPELLVQFQDESVVDDSQLPKDRFSAERLKGVDSTLKIQPAELGDSAMYLCASSPRTGVYYYGYSFGSGTRLTVV.

Ten or more counts support this clonotype. The J gene is TRBJ2-7, the V gene TRBV7-9, with D possibly being TRBD1 (6 bases). CDR3 length: 18 residues. Between the trimmed V and J ends, which lost 7 bases and 0 bases, there was a span of 25 bases. Per germline, CDR1 SEHNR and CDR2 FQNEAQ (reference sequence). In DNA form, the CDR3 reads TGTGCCAGCAACCCCACAATTGTACAGGGAGATAGCTCCTACGAGCAGTACGTC. This gives the protein CASNPTIVQGDSSYEQYV.

This clonotype was counted a few times. The chain uses TRBV20-1 and TRBJ2-7; 14 nucleotides line up with TRBD2. The CDR3 consists of 13 residues. V dropped 1 base and J dropped 7; count of bases not matched to a gene: 0. Germline V gene lookup returns CDR1 DFQATT and CDR2 SNEGSKA (reference sequence). The CDR3 DNA sequence: TGCAGTGCTAGAGGACTAGCGGGAGGGGAGCAGTACTTC. It codes for CSARGLAGGEQYF.